A single sample gave rise to the 8 T cell receptor beta chains below, sequenced in a study of T cell responses to AZD1222 COVID-19 vaccine. Sequencing was performed with immunoSEQ multiplex PCR; in TCRdb, only in-frame clones are kept and a portion is missing. This table has some 150,000 clones, about 94% appearing once. The sequencing used peripheral blood, collected on day 0 of AZD1222 vaccination. The receptors come from an adult in good health.

The V and J genes are TRBV6-2 or TRBV6-3 and TRBJ1-1, with D unclear. This CDR3 has 15 residues. Germline loops: CDR1 MNHEY, CDR2 SVGEGT. V gave up 0 bases and J gave up 5 bases, with 13 bases separating them. This CDR3 is CASSYSSPPGTEAFF. CDR3 nucleotide sequence: TGTGCCAGCAGTTACTCTTCGCCCCCGGGAACTGAAGCTTTCTTT.

V usage is TRBV4-3 and J usage is TRBJ1-5; TRBD1 matches at 7 bases. CDR3 length equals 15 residues. V shed 1 base, J shed 4 bases, and the junction held 4 bases outside the gene matches. Germline loops: CDR1 LGHNA, CDR2 YSLEER. CDR3 sequence reads: CASSQGTGSNQPQHF. The CDR3 region has the DNA TGCGCCAGCAGCCAAGGGACAGGATCGAATCAGCCCCAGCATTTT.

J is TRBJ1-1 and V is TRBV6-5; D unclear. CDR1 and CDR2 (germline): MNHEY, SVGAGI. V shed 10 bases and J shed 2 bases, with 14 bases lying between them. This CDR3 contains 13 residues. Written as DNA, the CDR3 is TGTGCCACCACTCGGACGGGCAACACTGAAGCTTTCTTT. It codes for CATTRTGNTEAFF.

The chain recombines TRBV18 with TRBJ2-1; no definite D call. This CDR3 region has 11 residues. Germline lookup yields CDR1 KGHSH and CDR2 LQKENI. V dropped 6 bases and J dropped 10 bases, with 10 bases sitting between them. The CDR3: CASSPKREQFF. The CDR3 nucleotides are TGTGCCAGCTCCCCCAAGAGGGAGCAGTTCTTC.

This clone appeared a single time. The chain is built from TRBV28 and TRBJ1-1; D may be TRBD1 (5 bases). V was cut by 6 bases and J by 4 bases, with 18 bases left in between. Germline CDR1 is MDHEN and CDR2 is SYDVKM. CDR3 length equals 15 residues. The CDR3: CASRGGGKVTTEAFF. The CDR3 DNA reads TGTGCCAGCAGGGGTGGGGGGAAGGTGACCACTGAAGCTTTCTTT.

This chain connects TRBV3-1 (or the pseudogene TRBV3-2) to TRBJ2-3; weak D call: TRBD2 (7 bases). Trimming stripped 4 bases from V and 2 bases from J, with 13 bases between. Germline V CDR1 and CDR2: LGHDT, YNNKEL (reference sequence). This CDR3 has 15 amino acids. The CDR3 is CASSLRGGTTDTQYF. CDR3 DNA sequence: TGTGCCAGCAGCCTGAGGGGGGGGACCACAGATACGCAGTATTTT.

V gene TRBV6-2 or TRBV6-3 combines with J gene TRBJ1-5; 9 bases are shared with TRBD1. Germline V lookup: CDR1 MNHEY, CDR2 SVGEGT. There are 14 residues in the CDR3. V was clipped by 6 bases and J by 6 bases; unmatched bases: 6. CDR3 DNA: TGTGCCAGCAGCCCAACAGGGGGCCTTCAGCCCCAGCATTTT. Its translation: CASSPTGGLQPQHF.

This sequence joins TRBV5-4 and TRBJ2-7; either TRBD1 or TRBD2 may fit D (6 bases each). CDR1 is SGHNT and CDR2 is YYREEE in the germline V gene (reference sequence). The V end lost 3 bases, the J end lost 5 bases, and 21 bases lay between the germline ends. The CDR3 loop spans 16 amino acids. In nucleotides, the CDR3 is TGTGCCAGCAGCTCCAGCAGGGGACTGAGGTTAGACGAGCAGTACTTC. The encoded protein is CASSSSRGLRLDEQYF. Combining the CDR3 with reference TRBV5-4 and TRBJ2-7 gives the whole variable domain ETGVTQSPTHLIKTRGQQVTLRCSSQSGHNTVSWYQQALGQGPQFIFQYYREEENGRGNFPPRFSGLQFPNYSSELNVNALELDDSALYLCASSSSRGLRLDEQYFGPGTRLTVT.